The subject of this entry is one TCR beta chain. The DNA is omitted, as the CDR3 cannot be located on it reliably, and the CDR3 follows TCRdb's listing. Authors' processing steps: Nucleated cell counts were estimated from reference gene primer amplification. TCRdb keeps only in-frame clones here, not all; method: immunoSEQ multiplex PCR. V, J and clone size reflect that table, while D and trimming were determined from the DNA. Here the sample spans some 270,000 clones, 65% to 85% being singletons. The CDR3 has 15 residues if both end residues are counted. Germline V gene data show CDR1 as SGHRS and CDR2 as YFSETQ. During active infection, Seattle patients enrolled and were then monitored through disease. This specimen belongs to a study of blood T cell repertoires in COVID-19.

The sequencing sample was made of peripheral blood. The chain combines TRBV5-1 with TRBJ1-3; TRBD1 is the table's D call, not checked against the DNA. The clonotype comes from a person aged 70 to 80 with COVID-19, enrolled during active disease. The CDR3 spells CASSVGTGTGNTTYF.